This TCR beta chain was identified in a study of cytomegalovirus exposure and HLA in healthy donors. General observations from the study: There were some V segments, including TRBV6-2 and TRBV6-3, excluded as indistinguishable. Later analysis identified a missense DCLRE1C variant that was linked to TCR beta V- and J-gene trimming.

In the PCR, 60 Vbeta and 13 Jbeta primers were used. Produced via immunoSEQ multiplex PCR; TCRdb's table is partial and in-frame only. The sample comprises over 150,000 clones, roughly 77% of which are singletons, and 3.5% to 4.5% rests with the top ten. The J segment lost 3 bases and the V segment lost 11 bases, leaving 8 bases of the junction unmatched. Looked up from germline, CDR1 is SEHNR and CDR2 is FQNEAQ (reference sequence). The CDR3 is 13 amino acids. As concerns this clone: The target antigen is unknown.

This TCR was sampled from a man aged 25 to 40 in good health and CMV-seropositive. Material: PBMCs. The chain links TRBV7-9 to TRBJ1-1; the match to TRBD1 covers 8 bases. In DNA form, the CDR3 reads TGTGCCGCGGGCCAGGGGGCCGACACTGAAGCTTTCTTT. Encoded protein: CAAGQGADTEAFF.